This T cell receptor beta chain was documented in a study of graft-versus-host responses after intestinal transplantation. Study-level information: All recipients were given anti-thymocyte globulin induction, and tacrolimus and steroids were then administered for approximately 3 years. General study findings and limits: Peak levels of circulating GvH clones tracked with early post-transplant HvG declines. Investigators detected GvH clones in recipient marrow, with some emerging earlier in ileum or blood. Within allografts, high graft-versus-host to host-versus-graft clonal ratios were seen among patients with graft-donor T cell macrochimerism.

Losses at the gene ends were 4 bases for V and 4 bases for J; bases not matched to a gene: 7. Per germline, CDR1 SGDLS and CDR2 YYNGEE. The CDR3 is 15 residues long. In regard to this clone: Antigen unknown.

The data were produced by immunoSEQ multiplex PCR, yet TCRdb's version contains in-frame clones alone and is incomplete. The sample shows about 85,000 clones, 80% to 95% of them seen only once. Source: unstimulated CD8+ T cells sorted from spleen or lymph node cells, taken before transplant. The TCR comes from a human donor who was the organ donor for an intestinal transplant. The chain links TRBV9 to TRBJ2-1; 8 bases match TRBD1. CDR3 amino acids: CASSSSGGAYNEQFF. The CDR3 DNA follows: TGTGCCAGCAGCTCTTCAGGGGGCGCTTACAATGAGCAGTTCTTC.